One T cell receptor (beta chain) is described in this entry. What it recognizes is unknown. Germline values: CDR1 LGHDT, CDR2 YNNKEL (reference sequence). This CDR3 has 15 residues. V was clipped by 2 bases and J by 3 bases, with 14 bases between them. Profiled with immunoSEQ multiplex PCR; TCRdb holds only in-frame clones, not every one. Among 150,000 to 200,000 clones listed, 94% were seen once. These data belong to a study of T cell responses to AZD1222 COVID-19 vaccine. Study-level findings and limits: As reported, nearly half of all spike-specific TCRs target variant regions that are unmutated. Every sample of the repertoires postdated the peak T cell response. Rises in breadth and depth of Spike-specific TCRs came after two AZD1222 doses. Mostly white British, mostly female donors; authors suggested clonal diversity may be underestimated.

The J gene is TRBJ2-7, the V gene TRBV3-1 (or the pseudogene TRBV3-2), with D unclear. The sequence was obtained from an adult in good health. Here the sequenced sample was peripheral blood, taken on day 0 of AZD1222 vaccination. The CDR3 loop reads CASSQSVQTNYEQYF. The CDR3 coding sequence is TGTGCCAGCAGCCAATCGGTACAGACAAACTACGAGCAGTACTTC.